At least ten counts were recorded for the clone carrying this T cell receptor (beta chain). Its antigen is not identified. Transcripts of RNA were the source for amplifying TCR beta CDR3 regions. First-round RT-PCR relied on HTBI primers, and a second-round multiplex PCR came next. TCRdb recomputed calls from the multiplex PCR reads with MiXCR, one row per CDR3 protein. The sample yields roughly 410,000 distinct CDR3 sequences, approximately 15% seen once. The CDR3 sequence is 17 residues long. CDR1 is MNHNS and CDR2 is SASEGT in the germline V gene. The germline V and J ends were trimmed by 8 bases and 0 bases, with 20 bases remaining between them. These data belong to a study of Graves' ophthalmopathy and Graves' hyperthyroidism. Whole-study results and caveats: The blood repertoire also included most expanded thyroid clonotypes above 0.001 frequency.

Over 18 months of follow-up, stable hyperthyroidism required that no ophthalmopathy appear. V gene TRBV6-1 combines with J gene TRBJ1-5; D is unresolved. Sequencing was done on a sample of peripheral blood. This receptor was taken from a woman under 30 with stable Graves' hyperthyroidism. The CDR3, as DNA: TGTGCCAGCTCCCGGGTCGCTGCCTCAAATAGCAATCAGCCCCAGCATTTT. Encoded protein: CASSRVAASNSNQPQHF.